The 27 T cell receptor beta chains listed next were all sequenced from one sample in a study of blood T cell repertoires in COVID-19. Here immunoSEQ multiplex PCR was the method, and the copy in TCRdb shows in-frame clones only, minus some. This sample carries about 140,000 clones, around 80% of them seen once, and the ten largest clones take 3.5% to 4.5%. Sequencing was carried out using peripheral blood. The receptor source for this set is a man in his 60s with acute or convalescent COVID-19.

The chain has TRBV9 and TRBJ1-3; the D is unclear. The V gene lost 4 bases and the J gene lost 9 bases, with 11 bases spanning the gap. This CDR3 is 12 amino acids long. The germline CDR1 and CDR2 sequences are SGDLS and YYNGEE. The CDR3 here is CASSKDAGTIYF. In DNA form, the CDR3 reads TGTGCCAGCAGCAAGGACGCGGGCACCATATATTTT.

This clone was detected once. The chain joins TRBV6-5 to TRBJ2-3; D gene ambiguous. With 11 bases removed from V and 1 base from J, the gap between germline ends came to 16 bases. Germline V gene sequence: CDR1 MNHEY, CDR2 SVGAGI. This CDR3 contains 14 residues. This CDR3 is CAFQQTAGTDTQYF. Written as DNA, the CDR3 is TGTGCCTTTCAGCAGACTGCGGGCACAGATACGCAGTATTTT.

This chain links TRBV28 with TRBJ2-5; no reliable D call. Germline V gene data show CDR1 as MDHEN and CDR2 as SYDVKM. V lost 7 bases and J lost 2, with 14 bases in between. This CDR3 is built from 14 residues. CDR3 DNA sequence: TGTGCCAGCACCACTCCTGATGTACAAGAGACCCAGTACTTC. Its translation is CASTTPDVQETQYF.

The gene calls are TRBV7-2 and TRBJ1-5; 9 nucleotides line up with TRBD1. Losses at the gene ends were 6 bases for V and 2 bases for J; bases not matched to a gene: 11. CDR3 length: 17 amino acids. CDR1 and CDR2 from the germline V gene are SGHTA and FQGNSA. The CDR3, as DNA: TGTGCCAGCAGTCGATGGGGACAGGGTTCGGGCAATCAGCCCCAGCATTTT. This codes for CASSRWGQGSGNQPQHF.

The chain combines TRBV6-5 with TRBJ2-2; D call uncertain. V dropped 4 bases and J dropped 7 bases, with 7 bases sitting between them. The CDR3 extends over 12 amino acids. Germline V gene sequence: CDR1 MNHEY, CDR2 SVGAGI. DNA for the CDR3: TGTGCCAGCAGTTCAGTAAACGGGGAGCTGTTTTTT. As protein: CASSSVNGELFF.

This clone was counted between two and nine times. The chain has TRBV9 and TRBJ2-1, with TRBD1 matching over 7 bases. CDR3 length: 19 residues. V gave up 2 bases and J gave up 4 bases; unmatched junction bases: 18. Per the germline V gene, CDR1 is SGDLS and CDR2 is YYNGEE. The CDR3 DNA reads as TGTGCCAGCAGCGTCACAGCGCTACCGGGACAGACTACATACAATGAGCAGTTCTTC. It yields the protein CASSVTALPGQTTYNEQFF.

The chain carries TRBV9 and TRBJ1-3; 8 nucleotides align to TRBD1. CDR3 size: 22 residues. V gave up 4 bases and J gave up 3 bases; unmatched junction bases: 27. The germline V gene has CDR1 SGDLS and CDR2 YYNGEE. The CDR3: CASSLDPEAGGETNRRGNTIYF. DNA for the CDR3: TGTGCCAGCAGCCTAGATCCCGAGGCAGGGGGCGAAACAAACAGACGTGGAAACACCATATATTTT.

The genes are TRBV19 and TRBJ2-3; 10 bases match TRBD1. In germline, CDR1 is LNHDA, CDR2 SQIVND (reference sequence). The CDR3 length is 16 residues. V trimming: 5 bases; J trimming: 2 bases; junction bases outside the gene matches: 7. The DNA of the CDR3 is TGTGCCAGTAGTTTTTGGGGACAGGGGCTCACAGATACGCAGTATTTT. Translated: CASSFWGQGLTDTQYF.

A note on this clone: The same CDR3 also results from other DNA sequences found in this sample. The chain employs TRBV5-5 and TRBJ1-1; D might be TRBD1 (6 bases). This CDR3 is built from 15 residues. V dropped 0 bases and J dropped 1 base, with 10 bases sitting between them. Germline-derived CDR1 and CDR2 are SGHKS and YYEKEE (reference sequence). The CDR3 here is CASSLDGRGNTEAFF. The CDR3 nucleotides read TGTGCCAGCAGCTTGGACGGCAGGGGGAACACTGAAGCTTTCTTT.

The rearrangement links TRBV3-1 (or the pseudogene TRBV3-2) to TRBJ2-7; 9 nucleotides line up with TRBD1. Trimming at V came to 0 bases and at J to 6 bases, leaving 6 bases not matched to a gene. The CDR3 is made up of 15 amino acids. Germline assignment: CDR1 LGHDT and CDR2 YNNKEL (reference sequence). This chain's CDR3 is CASSQDAGQGLEQYF. The CDR3 nucleotides read TGTGCCAGCAGCCAAGACGCGGGACAGGGACTCGAGCAGTACTTC.

This chain connects TRBV19 to TRBJ2-7, with TRBD1 identical over 8 bases. CDR1 is LNHDA and CDR2 is SQIVND in the germline V gene (reference sequence). This CDR3 contains 14 residues. Trimming took 4 bases from V and 3 from J; bases not matched to a gene: 5. CDR3 nucleotides: TGTGCCAGTAGTACCAGGGGGCCTTACTACGAGCAGTACTTC. Protein: CASSTRGPYYEQYF.

The CDR3 here is CASSFRGEGGYTF. CDR3 nucleotides: TGTGCCAGCAGTTTTCGGGGGGAAGGTGGCTACACCTTC. The chain recombines TRBV12-3 or TRBV12-4 with TRBJ1-2, with a tentative D call TRBD1 (5 bases). Between the trimmed V and J ends, which lost 3 bases and 7 bases, there was a span of 12 bases. The CDR3 totals 13 residues.

The chain recombines TRBV5-6 with TRBJ2-2, with D hard to call. V lost 4 bases, J lost 5 bases, and 15 bases lay in between. Germline V gene lookup returns CDR1 SGHDT and CDR2 YYEEEE. The CDR3 extends over 15 amino acids. The CDR3 nucleotides read TGTGCCAGCAGCCCTGCCGGAGTGAGGACCGGGGAGCTGTTTTTT. Amino acid sequence: CASSPAGVRTGELFF. Drawing the rest from reference TRBV5-6 and TRBJ2-2, the complete variable domain is DAGVTQSPTHLIKTRGQQVTLRCSPKSGHDTVSWYQQALGQGPQFIFQYYEEEERQRGNFPDRFSGHQFPNYSSELNVNALLLGDSALYLCASSPAGVRTGELFFGEGSRLTVL.

The chain links TRBV28 to TRBJ1-2, with D possibly TRBD1 on 6 matching bases. CDR3 size: 16 residues. In germline, CDR1 is MDHEN, CDR2 SYDVKM. The V end was cut by 6 bases, the J end by 7 bases, with 24 bases between. The CDR3 spells CASRATGTSLMGGYTF. The DNA for the CDR3 is TGTGCCAGCAGAGCGACCGGGACAAGTCTCATGGGTGGCTACACCTTC.

The chain joins TRBV30 to TRBJ1-4; D unclear. V gave up 4 bases and J gave up 4 bases, with 13 bases separating them. The germline gives CDR1 GTSNPN, CDR2 SVGIG (reference sequence). This CDR3 comprises 14 residues. CDR3 DNA: TGTGCCTGGAATCGGATTGGCGGTAATGAAAAACTGTTTTTT. Amino acid sequence: CAWNRIGGNEKLFF.

The chain recombines TRBV20-1 with TRBJ2-7, with TRBD2 identical over 8 bases. The CDR3 runs 13 residues. V lost 3 bases and J lost 3; bases outside the gene matches: 4. The germline gives CDR1 DFQATT, CDR2 SNEGSKA (reference sequence). CDR3 loop: CSASAGGYYEQYF. The CDR3 nucleotides read TGCAGTGCTAGTGCGGGAGGATACTACGAGCAGTACTTC.

This clone was seen a few times. The V and J genes are TRBV7-8 and TRBJ2-1, with TRBD1 matching 8 bases. The CDR3 is 16 residues long. The V gene's germline CDR1 is SGHVS and CDR2 FQNEAQ. Trimming took 5 bases from V and 6 from J; bases not matched to a gene: 12. The CDR3 DNA reads TGTGCCAGCAGCCCTTCCGACAGGGGCTGGGGCAATGAGCAGTTCTTC. Translated, it gives CASSPSDRGWGNEQFF.

Here the CDR3 reads CASSLSSGHSGSGELFF. CDR3 sequence (DNA): TGTGCCAGCAGTTTATCATCAGGTCACAGCGGGAGCGGGGAGCTGTTTTTT. The rearrangement uses TRBV28 and TRBJ2-2, with 8 bases identical to TRBD2. The CDR3 consists of 17 residues. Germline V CDR1 and CDR2: MDHEN, SYDVKM. V lost 1 base and J lost 7; bases outside the gene matches: 11.

This clone was seen a few times. The gene calls are TRBV5-8 and TRBJ1-5, with a possible D match to TRBD1 (6 bases). The CDR3 has 16 amino acids. Germline CDR1 reads SGHTS; CDR2 reads YDEGEE. The germline V and J ends were trimmed by 4 bases and 5 bases, with 19 bases remaining between them. The CDR3 sequence: CASSPPAGVVDQPQHF. The CDR3, as DNA: TGTGCCAGCAGCCCCCCCGCAGGGGTGGTTGATCAGCCCCAGCATTTT.

The chain is built from TRBV28 and TRBJ2-5; TRBD1 aligns across 10 bases. Trimming took 6 bases from V and 5 from J; bases not matched to a gene: 15. The CDR3 is made up of 17 amino acids. Per the germline V gene, CDR1 is MDHEN and CDR2 is SYDVKM. The chain's CDR3 is CASSPLGPGQGTETQYF. CDR3 DNA: TGTGCCAGCAGCCCCCTCGGCCCGGGACAGGGGACGGAGACCCAGTACTTC.

V and J are TRBV6-6 and TRBJ1-1, with D tentatively TRBD1 (6 bases). Germline CDR1 and CDR2: MNHNY and SVGAGI (reference sequence). The CDR3 extends over 17 amino acids. Trimming pared 5 bases from V and 2 bases from J, leaving 21 bases between. This CDR3 reads CASSLGGGGPQNTEAFF. For the CDR3, the DNA is TGTGCCAGCAGTCTCGGTGGGGGGGGCCCCCAAAACACTGAAGCTTTCTTT.

The chain has TRBV11-2 and TRBJ1-6, with no clear D. This CDR3 is 16 amino acids long. Between the trimmed V and J ends, which lost 1 base and 7 bases, there was a span of 14 bases. The germline gives CDR1 SGHAT, CDR2 FQNNGV. The CDR3 nucleotides are TGTGCCAGCAGCTTAGCGAGGTCGAGACCAAATTCACCCCTCCACTTT. It encodes CASSLARSRPNSPLHF.

The genes are TRBV18 and TRBJ1-2; 11 nucleotides align to TRBD1. Germline V CDR1 and CDR2: KGHSH, LQKENI. This CDR3 has 14 residues. The trim removed 3 bases at V and 6 bases at J, leaving 3 bases unmatched. CDR3 protein: CASSPGQGADGYTF. CDR3 sequence (DNA): TGTGCCAGCTCACCCGGACAGGGGGCGGATGGCTACACCTTC. The entire variable domain, with the rest obtained from reference TRBV18 and TRBJ1-2, is as follows: NAGVMQNPRHLVRRRGQEARLRCSPMKGHSHVYWYRQLPEEGLKFMVYLQKENIIDESGMPKERFSAEFPKEGPSILRIQQVVRGDSAAYFCASSPGQGADGYTFGSGTRLTVV.

This chain links TRBV5-1 with TRBJ1-1, with 8 bases aligning to TRBD1. After removal of 3 bases from V and 1 base from J, the junction contained 2 bases not matched to a gene. The CDR3 contains 14 residues. Germline lookup yields CDR1 SGHRS and CDR2 YFSETQ. CDR3 sequence reads: CASSYGTGNTEAFF. In DNA, the CDR3 is TGCGCCAGCAGCTACGGGACAGGGAACACTGAAGCTTTCTTT.

The chain couples TRBV5-1 to TRBJ2-5; TRBD1 matches 7 bases. Germline loops: CDR1 SGHRS, CDR2 YFSETQ. V lost 7 bases to trimming and J lost 2 bases; unmatched junction nucleotides: 2. The CDR3 runs to 12 residues. The CDR3 DNA sequence: TGCGCCAGCGCGACAGGGCAAGAGACCCAGTACTTC. Its translation: CASATGQETQYF.

The J gene is TRBJ1-2, the V gene TRBV5-5, with 7 bases matching TRBD1. Germline trimming cut 4 bases from V and 5 bases from J; bases unmatched to any gene: 8. The germline V gene encodes CDR1 SGHKS and CDR2 YYEKEE (reference sequence). The CDR3 is made up of 14 amino acids. CDR3 nucleotides: TGTGCCAGCAGCCGACCTACAGGGGTGTATGGCTACACCTTC. This encodes CASSRPTGVYGYTF.

The chain employs TRBV27 and TRBJ2-5, with 12 bases fitting TRBD2. In germline, CDR1 is MNHEY, CDR2 SMNVEV (reference sequence). The CDR3 consists of 19 residues. Germline trimming cut 0 bases from V and 0 bases from J; bases unmatched to any gene: 8. The CDR3 is CASSLSSGLAGNYQETQYF. For the CDR3, the DNA is TGTGCCAGCAGTTTATCCTCCGGACTAGCGGGGAATTACCAAGAGACCCAGTACTTC.